This TCR beta chain was identified in a study of T cells in Graves' hyperthyroidism and ophthalmopathy. A word on this clonotype: Its target is unknown.

Diagnostic assessment was based on clinical symptoms, serum thyroxine and TRAb, thyroid ultrasound and orbital computed tomography. Germline values: CDR1 MDHEN, CDR2 SYDVKM. V lost 6 bases and J lost 7; bases outside the gene matches: 15. The CDR3 is made up of 16 amino acids. Amplified TCR beta CDR3 regions derived from RNA transcripts. The study used the HTBI primer set for a first-round RT-PCR of the TCR CDR3. In TCRdb, the multiplex PCR reads were re-called with MiXCR into one record per CDR3 protein. The sample yields 400,000 to 600,000 distinct CDR3 sequences, 16% seen once. Notes on the study in general: The blood repertoire included most of the expanded thyroid clonotypes above 0.001.

This chain connects TRBV28 to TRBJ1-5; 7 bases are shared with TRBD1. This sequence was found in a woman aged 30 to 39 with Graves' ophthalmopathy. The specimen sequenced was blood. The CDR3 protein is CASSPRKGGSGQPQHF. In nucleotides, the CDR3 is TGTGCCAGCAGCCCCAGGAAAGGGGGCTCGGGCCAGCCCCAGCATTTT.